These 23 T cell receptor beta chains originate from one sample sequenced in a study of T cell responses to AZD1222 COVID-19 vaccine. Sequencing used immunoSEQ multiplex PCR; TCRdb keeps in-frame clones, though not all of them. The table records some 130,000 clones, approximately 85% of them present only once. This material consisted of peripheral blood, taken on day 0 of AZD1222 vaccination. The source of these receptors is an adult in good health.

The chain links TRBV7-8 to TRBJ1-5; D gene uncertain. This CDR3 is 14 amino acids long. The V end was cut by 0 bases, the J end by 6 bases, with 9 bases between. Per the germline V gene, CDR1 is SGHVS and CDR2 is FQNEAQ. The chain's CDR3 is CASSLAIRSQPQHF. CDR3 sequence (DNA): TGTGCCAGCAGCTTAGCGATCCGGAGTCAGCCCCAGCATTTT.

V is TRBV7-8 and J is TRBJ2-7; a weak D match, TRBD2 (5 bases). The CDR3 length is 15 residues. Germline CDR1 SGHVS, CDR2 FQNEAQ. V lost 5 bases and J lost 0, with 14 bases in between. The CDR3 loop reads CASSPVDGLSYEQYF. The DNA of the CDR3 is TGTGCCAGCAGCCCAGTGGACGGACTCTCCTACGAGCAGTACTTC.

This chain uses TRBV7-8 with TRBJ2-1; 11 bases are a match to TRBD1. The CDR3 length is 15 residues. J was trimmed by 11 bases and V by 5 bases; bases with no gene match: 11. Per the germline V gene, CDR1 is SGHVS and CDR2 is FQNEAQ. The CDR3: CASSRTRTGGLQQFF. CDR3 sequence (DNA): TGTGCCAGCAGCCGCACAAGGACAGGGGGCCTACAGCAGTTCTTC.

This clone was observed a single time. V and J are TRBV9 and TRBJ1-5; unclear D gene. Germline V gives CDR1 SGDLS, CDR2 YYNGEE. The CDR3 contains 13 residues. Trimming pared 2 bases from V and 5 bases from J, leaving 8 bases between. The CDR3 loop reads CASSVESHQPQHF. Here the CDR3 DNA reads TGTGCCAGCAGCGTTGAGTCTCATCAGCCCCAGCATTTT.

The genes are TRBV9 and TRBJ2-2, with D hard to call. Germline CDR1 reads SGDLS; CDR2 reads YYNGEE. This CDR3 contains 16 residues. Trimming took off 1 base at V and 1 base at J, with 11 bases between the two ends. The CDR3, as DNA: TGTGCCAGCAGCGTAACCTCTGACTTGAACACCGGGGAGCTGTTTTTT. It codes for CASSVTSDLNTGELFF.

The chain's CDR3 is CAWNLGSGELFF. The CDR3 DNA is TGTGCCTGGAATCTGGGCTCCGGGGAGCTGTTTTTT. This chain connects TRBV30 to TRBJ2-2, with D uncertain. Germline values: CDR1 GTSNPN, CDR2 SVGIG (reference sequence). Trimming shortened V by 4 bases and J by 6 bases, and 9 bases separated the two germline ends. This CDR3 region has 12 residues.

The CDR3 sequence is CASLAGQGSYNEQFF. CDR3 in DNA: TGTGCCAGCTTAGCCGGACAGGGGTCCTACAATGAGCAGTTCTTC. The J gene is TRBJ2-1, the V gene TRBV18; 9 bases line up with TRBD1. Germline V lookup: CDR1 KGHSH, CDR2 LQKENI. V lost 7 bases and J lost 1; bases outside the gene matches: 5. The CDR3 length is 15 residues.

DNA for the CDR3: TGTGCCAGCCAAAGGGACAGGGGCCAGCCCCAGCATTTT. Translation gives CASQRDRGQPQHF. The chain joins TRBV12-3 or TRBV12-4 to TRBJ1-5; 10 bases agree with TRBD1. The CDR3 has 13 amino acids. The trim removed 8 bases at V and 7 bases at J, leaving 5 bases unmatched.

The chain is built from TRBV20-1 and TRBJ1-5; 12 bases fit TRBD1. J gave up 5 bases and V 3 bases, and 8 bases lay outside the gene matches. CDR1 and CDR2 from the germline V gene are DFQATT and SNEGSKA (reference sequence). The CDR3 spans 16 residues. CDR3 DNA: TGCAGTGCTAGTCACCCCGGGACAGGGGGCGATCAGCCCCAGCATTTT. Protein sequence: CSASHPGTGGDQPQHF.

The genes are TRBV7-3 and TRBJ2-3; 9 bases align to TRBD2. The germline V gene has CDR1 SGHTA and CDR2 FQGTGA. Trimming took 5 bases from V and 6 from J; bases not matched to a gene: 9. There are 15 residues in the CDR3. The CDR3: CASSPPLGLADTQYF. The CDR3 coding sequence is TGTGCCAGCAGCCCACCCCTGGGACTAGCTGATACGCAGTATTTT.

The CDR3: CASGTGPTGELFF. In nucleotides, the CDR3 is TGTGCCAGTGGGACAGGGCCCACCGGGGAGCTGTTTTTT. The V and J genes are TRBV19 and TRBJ2-2; 9 bases map to TRBD1. The CDR3 runs 13 residues. Germline V gene lookup returns CDR1 LNHDA and CDR2 SQIVND (reference sequence). V shed 8 bases and J 4 bases; nucleotides not matched to a gene: 2.

This chain links TRBV7-9 with TRBJ2-7; tentatively, D is TRBD2 (6 bases). The CDR3 is 14 amino acids. Germline V lookup: CDR1 SEHNR, CDR2 FQNEAQ (reference sequence). V lost 5 bases, J lost 1 base, and 12 bases lay in between. The CDR3 protein is CASSLGGRSYEQYF. CDR3 coding DNA: TGTGCCAGCAGCCTCGGTGGGAGGTCCTACGAGCAGTACTTC. Full variable domain (outside the CDR3, taken from reference TRBV7-9 and TRBJ2-7): DTGVSQNPRHKITKRGQNVTFRCDPISEHNRLYWYRQTLGQGPEFLTYFQNEAQLEKSRLLSDRFSAERPKGSFSTLEIQRTEQGDSAMYLCASSLGGRSYEQYFGPGTRLTVT.

The rearrangement links TRBV7-2 to TRBJ1-5; 8 nucleotides match TRBD1. Trimming removed 1 base from V and 6 bases from J; junction bases left unmatched: 2. Germline lookup yields CDR1 SGHTA and CDR2 FQGNSA. The CDR3 spans 14 residues. The CDR3 nucleotides are TGTGCCAGCAGCTTAGTAACAGGGGGTCAGCCCCAGCATTTT. As protein: CASSLVTGGQPQHF.

The count of this clone is one. The rearrangement links TRBV6-4 to TRBJ2-7; no reliable D call. Trimming stripped 7 bases from V and 5 bases from J, with 24 bases between. The CDR3 sequence is 16 residues long. Germline CDR1 is MRHNA and CDR2 is SNTAGT. CDR3 in DNA: TGTGCCAGCACCCGCCATTGTGCCAAGGTCGAACACGAGCAGTACTTC. It specifies CASTRHCAKVEHEQYF.

The CDR3 bases are TGTGCCAGCAGTTCCCCGGGGACAGTTTACTACGAGCAGTACTTC. Its translation is CASSSPGTVYYEQYF. J is TRBJ2-7 and V is TRBV27, with 7 nucleotides matching TRBD1. V trimming: 4 bases; J trimming: 3 bases; junction bases outside the gene matches: 9. CDR1 is MNHEY and CDR2 is SMNVEV in the germline V gene (reference sequence). The CDR3 runs 15 residues.

The CDR3 coding sequence is TGTGCCAGCAGTTTGGACTTCGCGAACACCGGGGAGCTGTTTTTT. It codes for CASSLDFANTGELFF. The chain couples TRBV28 to TRBJ2-2, with D possibly TRBD2 on 5 matching bases. Germline assignment: CDR1 MDHEN and CDR2 SYDVKM. Trimming pared 3 bases from V and 0 bases from J, leaving 8 bases between. CDR3 length: 15 residues.

The chain combines TRBV6-5 with TRBJ1-2, with D unresolved. This CDR3 spans 16 amino acids. Germline loops: CDR1 MNHEY, CDR2 SVGAGI. V was cut by 0 bases and J by 4 bases, with 15 bases left in between. The CDR3 sequence: CASSYSSQVVGYGYTF. The CDR3 bases are TGTGCCAGCAGTTACTCGTCCCAGGTCGTAGGCTATGGCTACACCTTC.

V and J are TRBV2 and TRBJ1-5; no clear D. In germline, CDR1 is SNHLY, CDR2 FYNNEI. The CDR3 has 15 residues. Trimming cost V 4 bases and J 2 bases, with 12 bases left between them. Written as DNA, the CDR3 is TGTGCCAGCAGTGCTAGGCAGGCGCGCAATCAGCCCCAGCATTTT. It yields the protein CASSARQARNQPQHF.

This chain joins TRBV2 and TRBJ2-2, with D unclear. The CDR3 spans 12 residues. V lost 6 bases to trimming and J lost 6 bases, with 8 bases between them. From germline, CDR1 is SNHLY and CDR2 FYNNEI. DNA of the CDR3: TGTGCCAGCAGGCCGGAGCCCGGGGAGCTGTTTTTT. Protein product: CASRPEPGELFF. The whole variable domain, remainder taken from reference TRBV2 and TRBJ2-2, is EPEVTQTPSHQVTQMGQEVILRCVPISNHLYFYWYRQILGQKVEFLVSFYNNEISEKSEIFDDQFSVERPDGSNFTLKIRSTKLEDSAMYFCASRPEPGELFFGEGSRLTVL.

The count of this clone is one. This sequence joins TRBV7-6 and TRBJ2-3, with D unclear. The CDR3 consists of 13 residues. V lost 4 bases and J lost 6, with 11 bases in between. CDR1 and CDR2 from the germline V gene are SGHVS and FNYEAQ. The chain's CDR3 is CASSSQVEDTQYF. CDR3 DNA: TGTGCCAGCAGCTCCCAGGTTGAGGATACGCAGTATTTT.

The rearrangement joins TRBV7-2 to TRBJ1-1; D possibly corresponds to TRBD1 (6 bases). The V end was cut by 5 bases, the J end by 5 bases, with 15 bases between. The CDR3 has 14 amino acids. The germline gives CDR1 SGHTA, CDR2 FQGNSA. CDR3 protein: CASSPDGGPTEAFF. The CDR3 nucleotides are TGTGCCAGCAGCCCCGACGGGGGGCCAACTGAAGCTTTCTTT.

The J gene is TRBJ1-2, the V gene TRBV5-6; no firm D call. The germline CDR1 and CDR2 sequences are SGHDT and YYEEEE. There are 13 residues in the CDR3. With 0 bases removed from V and 8 bases from J, the gap between germline ends came to 11 bases. CDR3 loop: CASSLGSLGGYTF. CDR3 in DNA: TGTGCCAGCAGCTTGGGTAGCTTGGGAGGCTACACCTTC.

The rearrangement joins TRBV10-3 to TRBJ2-7; tentatively, D is TRBD1 or TRBD2 (6 bases each). The CDR3 is 15 residues long. Germline loops: CDR1 ENHRY, CDR2 SYGVKD. V was trimmed by 6 bases and J by 2 bases, leaving 17 bases between them. CDR3 sequence: CAISRRGDITYEQYF. The CDR3, as DNA: TGTGCCATCAGCCGACGCGGGGACATAACCTACGAGCAGTACTTC.